This T cell receptor (beta chain) was identified during a study of T cells in Graves' hyperthyroidism and ophthalmopathy. The V and J ends lost 7 bases and 3 bases respectively, with 16 bases between them. The length of the CDR3 is 15 residues. From germline, CDR1 is MNHNS and CDR2 SASEGT. TCR beta CDR3 regions were amplified from RNA. The HTBI primer set was used in a first-round RT-PCR of the TCR CDR3. TCRdb processed the multiplex PCR reads anew with MiXCR; each CDR3 protein has one entry. The sample includes hundreds of thousands of distinct CDR3 sequences, approximately 14% of them seen just once. Uncontrolled infection, other autoimmune disease, pregnancy and lactation each barred patients from inclusion.

The J gene is TRBJ2-1, the V gene TRBV6-1; a weak D match, TRBD1 (6 bases). The sequencing sample was made of blood. The clonotype was recovered from a woman aged 45-65 years with Graves' ophthalmopathy. CDR3 sequence reads: CASTETGTYYNEQFF. The CDR3 coding sequence is TGTGCCAGCACCGAAACCGGGACATACTACAATGAGCAGTTCTTC.